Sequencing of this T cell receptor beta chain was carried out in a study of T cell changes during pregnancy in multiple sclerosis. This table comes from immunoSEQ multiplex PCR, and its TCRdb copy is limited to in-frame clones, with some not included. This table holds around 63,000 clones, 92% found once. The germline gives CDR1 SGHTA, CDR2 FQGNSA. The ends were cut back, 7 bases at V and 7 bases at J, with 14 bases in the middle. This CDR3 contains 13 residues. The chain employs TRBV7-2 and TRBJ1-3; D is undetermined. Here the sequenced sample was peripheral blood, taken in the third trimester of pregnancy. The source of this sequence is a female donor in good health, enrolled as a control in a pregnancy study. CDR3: CASKRAAGNTIYF. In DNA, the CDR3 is TGTGCCAGCAAACGTGCTGCGGGGAACACCATATATTTT.